The rows below give T cell receptor beta chains drawn from one sample of a study of shared clonotypes between healthy human individuals. Produced via immunoSEQ multiplex PCR; TCRdb's table is partial and in-frame only. The table records 2,100,000 or so clones, roughly 95% of them present only once. Sequencing was performed on naive CD4+ T cells sorted from blood. The source of these receptors is a man younger than 30 in good health. Both conserved end residues are part of each CDR3. D genes are given only for firm matches. Some rows have no size entry. The others give once, few or many, or a class for an expanded clone.

TRBV7-2	.	.	TRBJ2-7	TGTGCCAGCAGCTTCGAAGCAGGGGTTATAGGGCTCGAGCAGTACTTC	CASSFEAGVIGLEQYF
TRBV7-3	.	.	TRBJ1-3	TGTGCCAGCAGCTTAACGGGGGTCTCTGGAAACACCATATATTTT	CASSLTGVSGNTIYF
TRBV7-2	.	.	TRBJ1-5	TGTGCCAGCAGCTTAGCGGTAGGTAGCAATCAGCCCCAGCATTTT	CASSLAVGSNQPQHF
TRBV7-2	.	.	TRBJ1-5	TGTGCCAGCAGCCGAATTACAGGGAATCAGCCCCAGCATTTT	CASSRITGNQPQHF
TRBV18	TRBD1	.	TRBJ1-3	TGTGCCAGCTCACCATCAGGACAGGGCTCTGGAAACACCATATATTTT	CASSPSGQGSGNTIYF
TRBV27	.	.	TRBJ2-7	TGTGCCAGCAGTCCTCACCCTCCGGGGTTGGGCGAGCAGTACTTC	CASSPHPPGLGEQYF
TRBV11-2	.	.	TRBJ2-6	TGTGCCAGCAGCTTAGAAGGCTCTGGGGCCAACGTCCTGACTTTC	CASSLEGSGANVLTF
TRBV4-2	.	.	TRBJ2-1	TGTGCCAGCAGCCCGCTATCCAGCTCCTACAATGAGCAGTTCTTC	CASSPLSSSYNEQFF
TRBV7-9	TRBD1	once	TRBJ2-5	TGTGCCAGCAGCAATACAGGGGGCGGAGGAGAGACCCAGTACTTC	CASSNTGGGGETQYF
TRBV5-1	TRBD2	.	TRBJ2-1	TGCGCCAGCAGCTTGGAGCGGGGGGAAAATGAGCAGTTCTTC	CASSLERGENEQFF
TRBV7-9	TRBD1	.	TRBJ1-6	TGTGCCAGCAGTCCACGACAGGGGACGAATTCACCCCTCCACTTT	CASSPRQGTNSPLHF
TRBV19	.	.	TRBJ2-1	TGTGCCAGTAGTATTATGCTAGCCCCAGGGGAGCAGTTCTTC	CASSIMLAPGEQFF
TRBV18	.	.	TRBJ2-3	TGTGCCAGCTCACCACCGATAGCCTCTGGGGTCACAGATACGCAGTATTTT	CASSPPIASGVTDTQYF
TRBV5-1	.	.	TRBJ1-4	TGCGCCAGCAGCTTTGGCCCCGAGGGGACTAATGAAAAACTGTTTTTT	CASSFGPEGTNEKLFF
TRBV28	TRBD1	.	TRBJ2-2	TGTGCCAGTGATGGGACAGCGAACACCGGGGAGCTGTTTTTT	CASDGTANTGELFF
TRBV10-3	.	.	TRBJ2-3	TGTGCCATCAGCCAAAGCACAGATACGCAGTATTTT	CAISQSTDTQYF
TRBV6-6	.	.	TRBJ1-1	TGTGCCAGCATCCAACTACAGGGAAACACTGAAGCTTTCTTT	CASIQLQGNTEAFF
TRBV7-2	.	.	TRBJ2-3	TGTGCCAGCAGCCCAATGGGGCTAGCGTTAGGTGGGACAGATACGCAGTATTTT	CASSPMGLALGGTDTQYF
TRBV18	.	.	TRBJ2-7	TGTGCCAGCCTTCTAGCACCAGGGCCCTACGAGCAGTACTTC	CASLLAPGPYEQYF
TRBV28	TRBD1	.	TRBJ1-5	TGTGCCAGCTCTCCGGCAATAGGGACAGGGGTAACGCAGCCCCAGCATTTT	CASSPAIGTGVTQPQHF
TRBV6-1	TRBD1	few	TRBJ1-5	TGTGCCAGCAGTGCTTCCGGGACAGGGGCCCAGCCCCAGCATTTT	CASSASGTGAQPQHF
TRBV18	.	.	TRBJ2-2	TGTGCCAGCTCCCCGACCCCTCACGCGAACACCGGGGAGCTGTTTTTT	CASSPTPHANTGELFF
TRBV2	.	.	TRBJ2-5	TGTGCCAGCACCCGTGGTAAAAGAGCCGAAGAGACCCAGTACTTC	CASTRGKRAEETQYF
TRBV10-1	TRBD1	.	TRBJ2-1	TGCGCCAGCAGTGAGTTACCGGGACAGGGAAGCTATGAGCAGTTCTTC	CASSELPGQGSYEQFF
TRBV2	.	.	TRBJ2-4	TGTGCCAGCAGTGAATTACAGGCCATAAACATTCAGTACTTC	CASSELQAINIQYF
TRBV2	TRBD1	.	TRBJ1-1	TGTGCCAGCAGTGAAAGGGGACAGGGGGCCGGTAGTGACACTGAAGCTTTCTTT	CASSERGQGAGSDTEAFF
TRBV5-6	.	.	TRBJ1-4	TGTGCCAGCAGCCTTTTGGGGGTAACTAATGAAAAACTGTTTTTT	CASSLLGVTNEKLFF
TRBV5-1	.	.	TRBJ2-3	TGCGCCAGCAGCTTCGGGGACAACACAGATACGCAGTATTTT	CASSFGDNTDTQYF
TRBV10-3	.	once	TRBJ1-1	TGTGCCATCAGTATAGGAGGGGTAGGCACTGAAGCTTTCTTT	CAISIGGVGTEAFF
TRBV6-5	TRBD2	.	TRBJ2-1	TGTGCCAGCAGTCTAGCGGGACGGAGGGTGGATGAGCAGTTCTTC	CASSLAGRRVDEQFF
TRBV2	.	.	TRBJ2-7	TGTGCCAGCAGTGATCAGGGGATCTACGAGCAGTACTTC	CASSDQGIYEQYF
TRBV5-1	.	.	TRBJ2-1	TGCGCCAGCAGCTTGGGTGGGCTAAGCTCCTACAATGAGCAGTTCTTC	CASSLGGLSSYNEQFF
TRBV15	.	.	TRBJ2-2	TGTGCCACCAGCACCCGGGAGGGGGCGCTGACCGGGGAGCTGTTTTTT	CATSTREGALTGELFF
TRBV5-6	TRBD2	.	TRBJ2-7	TGTGCCAGCAGCCCCGGGACTAGCTGGTTGCGAAACGAGCAGTACTTC	CASSPGTSWLRNEQYF
TRBV7-9	.	.	TRBJ1-6	TGTGCCAGCAGGTCCCGGGACGCCTTGAATTCACCCCTCCACTTT	CASRSRDALNSPLHF
TRBV7-2	.	once	TRBJ2-3	TGTGCCAGCAGCTTAGCAGTAGGGGGTACGCAGTATTTT	CASSLAVGGTQYF
TRBV9	.	.	TRBJ2-5	TGTGCCAGCAGCGTAGCAGGTGCCAGGGGTCAAGAGACCCAGTACTTC	CASSVAGARGQETQYF
TRBV10-3	TRBD1	.	TRBJ2-7	TGTGCCATGGACAGGGAGAAACCCTCCTACGAGCAGTACTTC	CAMDREKPSYEQYF
TRBV10-3	TRBD1	.	TRBJ1-1	TGTGCCTCCGGGCTCGGGTCGGGACAGGGAGGAAACACTGAAGCTTTCTTT	CASGLGSGQGGNTEAFF
TRBV10-1	TRBD2	.	TRBJ2-3	TGCGCCAGCGTAGGACTAGCGGGAGATTCCACAGATACGCAGTATTTT	CASVGLAGDSTDTQYF
TRBV6-5	.	.	TRBJ2-5	TGTGCCAGCACGACTCCAGGGGCGGAGACCCAGTACTTC	CASTTPGAETQYF